The text below deals with one T cell receptor beta chain. What it binds is unknown. The data were taken from a study of T cell repertoires in cytomegalovirus infection. TCRdb independently ran MiXCR on the reads; one entry per CDR3 protein. The sample yields 650,000 to 900,000 distinct CDR3 sequences, 32% seen once. Source: cultured CD8+ T cells from PBMCs, taken from culture after CMV antigen stimulation. The sequence was collected from a human donor in good health (CMV status not recorded). Some clones in this sample may be carry-over from other donors' samples.

The CDR3 reads CASSHKAGVGYTF. The CDR3 region has the DNA TGTGCCAGCAGCCATAAAGCAGGGGTCGGCTACACCTTC. The chain combines TRBV7-9 with TRBJ1-2, with TRBD1 as a possible D gene (6 bases). The V gene lost 5 bases and the J gene lost 8 bases, with 15 bases spanning the gap. Germline V gives CDR1 SEHNR, CDR2 FQNEAQ (reference sequence). CDR3 size: 13 residues. Complete variable domain (other parts from reference TRBV7-9 and TRBJ1-2): DTGVSQNPRHKITKRGQNVTFRCDPISEHNRLYWYRQTLGQGPEFLTYFQNEAQLEKSRLLSDRFSAERPKGSFSTLEIQRTEQGDSAMYLCASSHKAGVGYTFGSGTRLTVV.